The 9 T cell receptor beta chains listed next were all sequenced from one sample in a study of beta chain features in type 1 diabetes. Findings of the study overall: Shorter TCRB CDR3s, moderately but significantly so, marked every one of the four CD4+ subsets in Type 1 diabetes patients.

These receptors have no known antigen. Since all of the isolated RNA was reverse transcribed, expressed TCRB transcripts were what got sequenced. TCRdb keeps only in-frame clones here, not all; method: immunoSEQ multiplex PCR. The sample consists of under 850,000 clones, 10% to 15% of them appearing once. Sequencing was done on a sample of naive CD4+ T cells from blood. All receptors come from a man between 18 and 29 years old with type 1 diabetes.

Details on this clone: The same CDR3 can be traced to other DNA sequences in this sample. This chain connects TRBV6-5 to TRBJ2-7; D perhaps matches TRBD1 (5 bases). Trimming took off 6 bases at V and 1 base at J, with 7 bases between the two ends. Germline V CDR1 and CDR2: MNHEY, SVGAGI. CDR3 size: 12 residues. The CDR3, as DNA: TGTGCCAGCAGAGACAGATCCTACGAGCAGTACTTC. It specifies CASRDRSYEQYF.

The V and J genes are TRBV19 and TRBJ2-7, with 12 bases that match TRBD1. Germline CDR1 reads LNHDA; CDR2 reads SQIVND (reference sequence). The V gene end was trimmed by 5 bases and the J gene end by 6 bases; junction bases not matched to a gene: 11. This CDR3 region has 16 residues. The CDR3 region is CASSPYPGQGAVEQYF. The CDR3 DNA follows: TGTGCCAGTAGTCCATATCCGGGACAGGGGGCTGTCGAGCAGTACTTC.

This clone was seen a handful of times. This chain joins TRBV29-1 and TRBJ2-1; 7 positions agree with TRBD1. Trimming cost V 3 bases and J 8 bases; bases outside gene matches: 13. The CDR3 covers 15 residues. The germline gives CDR1 SQVTM, CDR2 ANQGSEA. DNA for the CDR3: TGCAGCGTTGATGACCGGGACAGACCTTTGGATGAGCAGTTCTTC. Its protein product is CSVDDRDRPLDEQFF.

This clone appeared a few times. Here the CDR3 DNA reads TGTGCCAGCAGCTTTTCAGGGGGCGACGAGCAGTACTTC. Its translation: CASSFSGGDEQYF. V and J are TRBV7-9 and TRBJ2-7; 8 bases fit TRBD1. The junction had 3 bases not matched to a gene; V was cut back by 3 bases and J by 5 bases. Germline V gene lookup returns CDR1 SEHNR and CDR2 FQNEAQ (reference sequence). The CDR3 sequence is 13 residues long. Using reference TRBV7-9 and TRBJ2-7 for the parts outside the CDR3, the full variable domain is DTGVSQNPRHKITKRGQNVTFRCDPISEHNRLYWYRQTLGQGPEFLTYFQNEAQLEKSRLLSDRFSAERPKGSFSTLEIQRTEQGDSAMYLCASSFSGGDEQYFGPGTRLTVT.

V gene TRBV13 combines with J gene TRBJ2-7, with TRBD2 matching over 7 bases. The J segment lost 5 bases and the V segment lost 5 bases, leaving 9 bases of the junction unmatched. Germline assignment: CDR1 PRHDT and CDR2 FYEKMQ (reference sequence). The CDR3 extends over 14 amino acids. CDR3 in amino acids: CASSRGRAFDEQYF. The CDR3 coding sequence is TGTGCCAGCAGCCGGGGGAGGGCTTTCGACGAGCAGTACTTC.

This chain uses TRBV10-3 with TRBJ2-1; D is perhaps TRBD1 (7 bases). CDR1 and CDR2 from the germline V gene are ENHRY and SYGVKD. The germline V and J ends were trimmed by 2 bases and 0 bases, with 26 bases remaining between them. The CDR3 runs 21 residues. The CDR3 spells CAISEPGDRGRGPFSYNEQFF. As DNA, the CDR3 is TGTGCCATCAGTGAGCCGGGTGATAGGGGGCGGGGACCCTTCTCCTACAATGAGCAGTTCTTC.

This clone was counted between two and nine times. This CDR3 is also generated by other DNA sequences in the sample. The chain is built from TRBV30 and TRBJ2-5; D not certain. The CDR3 covers 12 residues. The germline V gene encodes CDR1 GTSNPN and CDR2 SVGIG (reference sequence). V dropped 0 bases and J dropped 4 bases, with 6 bases sitting between them. CDR3 in DNA: TGTGCCTGGAGTGTGACCCTAGAGACCCAGTACTTC. Protein product: CAWSVTLETQYF.

There are a few counts of this clone. Additional DNA sequences in this sample encode the identical CDR3. The chain carries TRBV5-1 and TRBJ2-3; D is unresolved. Germline-derived CDR1 and CDR2 are SGHRS and YFSETQ. V lost 2 bases and J 0 bases, leaving 7 bases between the germline ends. CDR3 length: 14 residues. The CDR3 bases are TGCGCCAGCAGCTTTGGCGCTAGCACAGATACGCAGTATTTT. Translated, it gives CASSFGASTDTQYF.

Remarks on this clone: A much larger clonotype is one base distant, so this may be a read error. The same CDR3 is also encoded by other DNA sequences in this sample. The gene calls are TRBV30 and TRBJ2-3; D ambiguous. Germline V lookup: CDR1 GTSNPN, CDR2 SVGIG (reference sequence). CDR3 length: 11 residues. With 0 bases removed from V and 3 bases from J, the gap between germline ends came to 1 base. The CDR3 region is CAWSVTDTQYF. The DNA for the CDR3 is TGTGCCTGGAGTGTGACAGATACGCAGTATTTT.